The present T cell receptor beta chain was sequenced within a study of Ad26.COV2.S vaccination and SARS-CoV-2 variants. At the level of the study: The trial was COV1001 and the donor's arm was Ad26.COV2.S.

Regarding treatment: about 20 received Ad26.COV2.S at low or high dose, single or two shots; about 5 received placebo; per-sample allocation not given. Day 63 following the first vaccine or placebo injection was when the samples were taken. Study outcomes and limitations: The breadth of spike-specific CD8+ and CD4+ T cell responses after vaccination was reportedly substantial. Estimates derived from TCR breadth and depth analyses may have underestimated total T cell responses. Across vaccine and placebo recipients, the breadth of non-spike TCRs was similar.

The V gene lost 0 bases and the J gene lost 3 bases, with 4 bases spanning the gap. CDR1 is SGHRS and CDR2 is YFSETQ in the germline V gene. CDR3 size: 14 residues. Sequencing used immunoSEQ multiplex PCR; TCRdb keeps in-frame clones, though not all of them. The table lists some 330,000 clones, roughly 90% of them singletons. This clone showed up just a few times. The antigen is not known. The source material was peripheral blood, sampled in a trial of Ad26.COV2.S vaccine versus placebo. This receptor was obtained from a person between 18 and 65 years old who received the Ad26.COV2.S COVID-19 vaccine or a placebo. This chain links TRBV5-1 with TRBJ2-6; D is unclear. CDR3 in DNA: TGCGCCAGCAGCTTGGACGGTGGGGCCAACGTCCTGACTTTC. This gives the protein CASSLDGGANVLTF.